The 9 T cell receptor beta chains reported below all come from one sample, sequenced in a study of Ad26.COV2.S vaccination and SARS-CoV-2 variants. Clones were read by immunoSEQ multiplex PCR, and TCRdb kept only the in-frame ones, dropping some. The data contain roughly 700,000 clones, roughly 90% of them singletons. Noted treatment: about 20 received Ad26.COV2.S at low or high dose, single or two shots; about 5 received placebo; per-sample allocation not given. Sampling occurred on day 63 after the first vaccine or placebo injection. Specimen: peripheral blood, collected in a trial of Ad26.COV2.S vaccine versus placebo. The source of these receptors is a person between 18 and 65 years old who received the Ad26.COV2.S COVID-19 vaccine or a placebo.

In nucleotides, the CDR3 is TGTGCCAGCAGCGGATTGACAGGGTATAACTATGGCTACACCTTC. This translates into CASSGLTGYNYGYTF. The chain uses TRBV5-8 and TRBJ1-2; 7 nucleotides line up with TRBD1. This CDR3 is 15 amino acids long. Germline V gene sequence: CDR1 SGHTS, CDR2 YDEGEE. Losses at the gene ends were 4 bases for V and 1 base for J; bases not matched to a gene: 7.

CDR3 sequence (DNA): TGTGCCAGCAGACCGACAGGGGGCCAAGAGACCCAGTACTTC. This translates into CASRPTGGQETQYF. The chain carries TRBV27 and TRBJ2-5; 9 nucleotides line up with TRBD1. This CDR3 is built from 14 residues. Germline V CDR1 and CDR2: MNHEY, SMNVEV (reference sequence). With V trimmed by 6 bases and J by 1 base, 3 bases remained unmatched.

CDR3 DNA: TGTGCCAGCAGCTTAATTGTGGTGAACACTGAAGCTTTCTTT. Its translation: CASSLIVVNTEAFF. The chain employs TRBV7-2 and TRBJ1-1; no firm D call. The CDR3 loop spans 14 amino acids. The V gene's germline CDR1 is SGHTA and CDR2 FQGNSA. V lost 2 bases and J lost 0, with 7 bases in between.

The chain has TRBV24-1 and TRBJ2-1, with a tentative D call TRBD1 (6 bases). With 3 bases removed from V and 0 bases from J, the gap between germline ends came to 11 bases. CDR3 length equals 16 residues. The germline CDR1 and CDR2 sequences are KGHDR and SFDVKD. CDR3 sequence reads: CATSDTGLSSYNEQFF. The CDR3 nucleotides read TGTGCCACCAGTGATACAGGGCTAAGCTCCTACAATGAGCAGTTCTTC.

The table lists this clone with a few counts. V and J are TRBV7-2 and TRBJ2-1, with D possibly being TRBD2 (6 bases). V lost 2 bases, J lost 6 bases, and 11 bases lay in between. Germline assignment: CDR1 SGHTA and CDR2 FQGNSA. This CDR3 has 14 amino acids. CDR3 region: CASSLLRELNEQFF. The CDR3 DNA follows: TGTGCCAGCAGCTTACTTCGGGAGCTCAATGAGCAGTTCTTC.

This clone was counted once. The chain joins TRBV6-5 to TRBJ2-5, with TRBD1 as a possible D gene (6 bases). Trimming took 9 bases from V and 4 from J, leaving 12 bases between them. Germline CDR1 and CDR2: MNHEY and SVGAGI. The CDR3 has 12 residues. CDR3 in DNA: TGTGCCAGAGGGGAACAGGGAGAGACCCAGTACTTC. It yields the protein CARGEQGETQYF.

This clone was seen once. The CDR3 bases are TGTGCCTGGAATACAGGGGGCCCTGCTCAGCCCCAGCATTTT. It codes for CAWNTGGPAQPQHF. The V call is TRBV30, the J call TRBJ1-5; 9 bases match TRBD1. There are 14 residues in the CDR3. CDR1 and CDR2 from the germline V gene are GTSNPN and SVGIG (reference sequence). V shed 4 bases and J 6 bases; nucleotides not matched to a gene: 7.

The J gene is TRBJ2-7, the V gene TRBV6-6; D is unresolved. With 1 base removed from V and 7 bases from J, the gap between germline ends came to 8 bases. The CDR3 extends over 12 amino acids. The germline gives CDR1 MNHNY, CDR2 SVGAGI (reference sequence). The CDR3 DNA is TGTGCCAGCAGTTACTTGGGTCGGGAGCAGTACTTC. Translation gives CASSYLGREQYF.

The chain carries TRBV11-2 and TRBJ1-1; D uncertain. Germline CDR1 and CDR2: SGHAT and FQNNGV. V gave up 1 base and J gave up 0 bases, with 3 bases separating them. The CDR3 is 13 residues long. The DNA for the CDR3 is TGTGCCAGCAGCTTAGTTATGAACACTGAAGCTTTCTTT. It is translated as CASSLVMNTEAFF.